The 31 T cell receptor beta chains below come from one sample, sequenced in a study of blood T cell repertoires in COVID-19. Clones were read by immunoSEQ multiplex PCR, and TCRdb kept only the in-frame ones, dropping some. The sample carries some 130,000 clones, roughly 86% recorded once. The sample was peripheral blood. The origin of the receptors is a woman aged 65 to 85 with COVID-19, enrolled during active disease.

As DNA, the CDR3 is TGTGCCAGCAGTTTTATGCGTAGCGGGGGCAATGAGCAGTTCTTC. The encoded protein is CASSFMRSGGNEQFF. The rearrangement uses TRBV6-1 and TRBJ2-1; 9 bases agree with TRBD2. Germline CDR1 reads MNHNS; CDR2 reads SASEGT. V dropped 5 bases and J dropped 6; count of bases not matched to a gene: 8. This CDR3 region has 15 residues.

The chain combines TRBV3-1 (or the pseudogene TRBV3-2) with TRBJ2-7, with a tentative D call TRBD1 (5 bases). Trimming cost V 0 bases and J 6 bases, with 15 bases left between them. Germline V gene data show CDR1 as LGHDT and CDR2 as YNNKEL (reference sequence). The CDR3 runs 15 residues. This CDR3 reads CASSQESGAPLEQYF. In DNA, the CDR3 is TGTGCCAGCAGCCAAGAGTCTGGGGCGCCGCTCGAGCAGTACTTC.

V gene TRBV9 combines with J gene TRBJ2-3, with 7 bases identical to TRBD1. Germline values: CDR1 SGDLS, CDR2 YYNGEE. The V segment lost 3 bases and the J segment 0 bases; nucleotides outside the gene matches: 4. The CDR3 sequence is 15 residues long. In DNA form, the CDR3 reads TGTGCCAGCAGCGATCGACAGGGAAGCACAGATACGCAGTATTTT. Its protein product is CASSDRQGSTDTQYF.

The chain joins TRBV5-8 to TRBJ2-5; the match to TRBD2 covers 10 bases. V trimming: 1 base; J trimming: 5 bases; junction bases outside the gene matches: 8. The CDR3 spans 16 residues. Germline assignment: CDR1 SGHTS and CDR2 YDEGEE. DNA for the CDR3: TGTGCCAGCAGCTTGTCAAAGCGGGGGGGCCGGGAGACCCAGTACTTC. It encodes CASSLSKRGGRETQYF.

The chain carries TRBV29-1 and TRBJ1-1; D not certain. Trimming removed 3 bases from V and 7 bases from J, with 15 bases in between. This CDR3 is 13 amino acids long. In germline, CDR1 is SQVTM, CDR2 ANQGSEA. The DNA for the CDR3 is TGCAGCGTTGAGACGGCGGAGCGGGGTGAAGCTTTCTTT. It yields the protein CSVETAERGEAFF.

This clone was detected once. The J gene is TRBJ1-2, the V gene TRBV20-1; TRBD1 is a possible D gene (5 bases). This CDR3 region has 11 residues. Trimming took 4 bases from V and 3 from J, leaving 6 bases between them. From germline, CDR1 is DFQATT and CDR2 SNEGSKA (reference sequence). This CDR3 reads CSAIQDYGYTF. The CDR3 DNA sequence: TGCAGTGCTATACAGGACTATGGCTACACCTTC.

The rearrangement links TRBV5-1 to TRBJ1-2; the match to TRBD1 covers 7 bases. J gave up 4 bases and V 4 bases, and 7 bases lay outside the gene matches. CDR1 and CDR2 (germline): SGHRS, YFSETQ. This CDR3 has 14 amino acids. CDR3 amino acids: CASSDPDRFYGYTF. The CDR3 DNA is TGCGCCAGCAGCGACCCGGACAGGTTCTATGGCTACACCTTC.

The chain recombines TRBV9 with TRBJ2-3; TRBD2 matches 8 bases. From germline, CDR1 is SGDLS and CDR2 YYNGEE. Germline trimming cut 4 bases from V and 6 bases from J; bases unmatched to any gene: 7. The CDR3 covers 14 residues. CDR3: CASSSRPGGDTQYF. The DNA for the CDR3 is TGTGCCAGCAGCTCCCGCCCGGGGGGGGATACGCAGTATTTT. The whole variable domain, filled in from reference TRBV9 and TRBJ2-3, reads DSGVTQTPKHLITATGQRVTLRCSPRSGDLSVYWYQQSLDQGLQFLIQYYNGEERAKGNILERFSAQQFPDLHSELNLSSLELGDSALYFCASSSRPGGDTQYFGPGTRLTVL.

CDR3 sequence: CASSFRETGLNYGYTF. The CDR3 region has the DNA TGTGCCAGCTCCTTCAGGGAAACAGGGCTTAACTATGGCTACACCTTC. V usage is TRBV27 and J usage is TRBJ1-2; D might be TRBD1 (6 bases). The V end lost 8 bases, the J end lost 1 base, and 20 bases lay between the germline ends. The CDR3 runs to 16 residues. The germline gives CDR1 MNHEY, CDR2 SMNVEV (reference sequence).

The chain is built from TRBV6-6 and TRBJ2-1; 7 nucleotides agree with TRBD2. The CDR3 totals 16 residues. The V and J ends lost 6 bases and 0 bases, in that order; junction bases with no gene match: 8. Germline V gene data show CDR1 as MNHNY and CDR2 as SVGAGI (reference sequence). CDR3 protein: CASSLTSAPSYNEQFF. CDR3 DNA: TGTGCCAGCAGCCTTACTAGCGCCCCCTCCTACAATGAGCAGTTCTTC.

This chain joins TRBV18 and TRBJ2-7; tentatively, D is TRBD1 (6 bases). The germline gives CDR1 KGHSH, CDR2 LQKENI. V dropped 4 bases and J dropped 5 bases, with 12 bases sitting between them. The CDR3 loop spans 13 amino acids. The CDR3 coding sequence is TGTGCCAGCTCACAACAGGGAGCCCACGAGCAGTACTTC. Its protein product is CASSQQGAHEQYF.

CDR3 DNA: TGTGCCAGCAGTGTGGGACAGACAGATACGCAGTATTTT. This encodes CASSVGQTDTQYF. The V gene is TRBV2, the J gene TRBJ2-3; TRBD1 aligns across 7 bases. This CDR3 is 13 amino acids long. V was clipped by 4 bases and J by 3 bases; unmatched bases: 1. Germline CDR1 and CDR2: SNHLY and FYNNEI.

This clone was seen once. The chain couples TRBV15 to TRBJ1-1, with D unclear. V was trimmed by 4 bases and J by 5 bases, leaving 11 bases between them. Germline V gene data show CDR1 as LNHNV and CDR2 as YYDKDF (reference sequence). The CDR3 is 13 amino acids. This CDR3 reads CATSTAMRTEAFF. The CDR3 region has the DNA TGTGCCACCAGCACGGCAATGAGGACTGAAGCTTTCTTT.

The V gene is TRBV30, the J gene TRBJ2-5, with 9 nucleotides matching TRBD2. CDR1 is GTSNPN, CDR2 SVGIG, per germline (reference sequence). With V trimmed by 1 base and J by 4 bases, 7 bases remained unmatched. The CDR3 spans 15 residues. The DNA of the CDR3 is TGTGCCTGGAGTGAGAGGCGGGGGGGCCGAGAGACCCAGTACTTC. It specifies CAWSERRGGRETQYF.

This chain links TRBV5-1 with TRBJ2-1; 11 bases are a match to TRBD2. Germline values: CDR1 SGHRS, CDR2 YFSETQ. Losses at the gene ends were 1 base for V and 6 bases for J; bases not matched to a gene: 12. CDR3 length equals 18 residues. The CDR3 loop is CASSLSVAGGSLGNEQFF. The CDR3 bases are TGCGCCAGCAGCTTGAGTGTAGCGGGGGGGTCTTTAGGCAATGAGCAGTTCTTC.

This clone was seen just once. This chain joins TRBV21-1 and TRBJ2-7; the D call TRBD1 from the table was never checked on the DNA. TRBV21-1 has pseudogene status. The CDR3 consists of 13 residues. The CDR3 region has the DNA TGTGCCAGCAGCAGGACAGGGGCCTACGAGCAGTACTTC. Protein: CASSRTGAYEQYF.

In its sample, this clone was seen once. The CDR3 is CASSLVTDTEAFF. The CDR3 DNA reads as TGTGCCAGCAGCTTGGTAACGGACACTGAAGCTTTCTTT. The chain is built from TRBV5-6 and TRBJ1-1; D gene ambiguous. V was shortened by 0 bases and J by 3 bases, with 6 bases between the two germline ends. CDR3 length: 13 residues. Germline CDR1 is SGHDT and CDR2 is YYEEEE.

The rearrangement joins TRBV5-1 to TRBJ2-1; TRBD2 matches 16 bases. The germline CDR1 and CDR2 sequences are SGHRS and YFSETQ. Trimming cost V 4 bases and J 8 bases; bases outside gene matches: 9. This CDR3 region has 17 residues. Here the CDR3 reads CASSTEGTSGGADEQFF. In DNA form, the CDR3 reads TGCGCCAGCAGCACCGAAGGGACTAGCGGGGGGGCAGATGAGCAGTTCTTC. The full variable domain, with the rest looked up from reference TRBV5-1 and TRBJ2-1, is KAGVTQTPRYLIKTRGQQVTLSCSPISGHRSVSWYQQTPGQGLQFLFEYFSETQRNKGNFPGRFSGRQFSNSRSEMNVSTLELGDSALYLCASSTEGTSGGADEQFFGPGTRLTVL.

V gene TRBV9 combines with J gene TRBJ1-5; D uncertain. V was cut by 9 bases and J by 5 bases, with 15 bases left in between. CDR1 is SGDLS and CDR2 is YYNGEE in the germline V gene. The CDR3 spans 13 residues. CDR3 coding DNA: TGTGCCACTATACGGCCCGGGGATCAGCCCCAGCATTTT. This gives the protein CATIRPGDQPQHF.

This clone was detected only once. CDR3 sequence reads: CAIKPLGGTEAFF. The CDR3 bases are TGTGCCATCAAACCCCTGGGGGGGACTGAAGCTTTCTTT. V is TRBV10-3 and J is TRBJ1-1, with D perhaps TRBD1 (5 bases). The V end was cut by 7 bases, the J end by 5 bases, with 14 bases between. The germline gives CDR1 ENHRY, CDR2 SYGVKD. The length of the CDR3 is 13 residues.

The J gene is TRBJ2-2, the V gene TRBV29-1; no clear D. Trimming pared 3 bases from V and 5 bases from J, leaving 4 bases between. Germline CDR1 is SQVTM and CDR2 is ANQGSEA. The CDR3 runs 11 residues. The CDR3 reads CSVERTGELFF. The CDR3 DNA reads as TGCAGCGTTGAGCGGACCGGGGAGCTGTTTTTT.

The gene calls are TRBV5-1 and TRBJ1-6; 7 nucleotides line up with TRBD1. The CDR3 totals 15 residues. The germline V gene encodes CDR1 SGHRS and CDR2 YFSETQ. The junction had 10 bases not matched to a gene; V was cut back by 4 bases and J by 9 bases. The CDR3 DNA reads as TGCGCCAGCAGCCAACAGGGGCCGGGGGTTTCACCCCTCCACTTT. Encoded protein: CASSQQGPGVSPLHF.

This clone has just one count. The V gene is TRBV7-9, the J gene TRBJ1-4; D remains ambiguous. With 1 base removed from V and 4 bases from J, the gap between germline ends came to 7 bases. Germline loops: CDR1 SEHNR, CDR2 FQNEAQ (reference sequence). CDR3 length equals 14 residues. CDR3 region: CASSLGQFNEKLFF. The CDR3 DNA sequence: TGTGCCAGCAGCTTAGGGCAGTTTAATGAAAAACTGTTTTTT.

The V gene is TRBV5-1, the J gene TRBJ1-1; 11 bases are shared with TRBD1. V was pared by 3 bases and J by 0 bases, with 4 bases of the junction left unmatched. The CDR3 consists of 16 residues. The germline V gene encodes CDR1 SGHRS and CDR2 YFSETQ. The CDR3 region has the DNA TGCGCCAGCAGCTCGGGACAGGGGGTGATGAACACTGAAGCTTTCTTT. It codes for CASSSGQGVMNTEAFF.

This clone was counted a few times. J is TRBJ2-1 and V is TRBV19; 11 bases are a match to TRBD2. CDR3 size: 18 residues. The V gene's germline CDR1 is LNHDA and CDR2 SQIVND (reference sequence). The V gene end was trimmed by 2 bases and the J gene end by 4 bases; junction bases not matched to a gene: 10. For the CDR3, the DNA is TGTGCCAGTAGTATATCAATCGCGGGACTAGCGGATTACAATGAGCAGTTCTTC. It codes for CASSISIAGLADYNEQFF.

This clone was counted once. This rearrangement joins TRBV19 to TRBJ1-2; TRBD1 matches at 10 bases. The ends lost 4 bases at V and 9 bases at J; junction bases unmatched: 8. The V gene's germline CDR1 is LNHDA and CDR2 SQIVND (reference sequence). This CDR3 contains 14 residues. This chain's CDR3 is CASSNPGQGPRYTF. The DNA for the CDR3 is TGTGCCAGTAGTAATCCGGGACAGGGGCCTCGCTACACCTTC.

CDR3 in DNA: TGTGCCAGCAGCCAAGAAAGCAGGGGGGGCTACACCTTC. This sequence encodes CASSQESRGGYTF. V gene TRBV3-1 (or the pseudogene TRBV3-2) combines with J gene TRBJ1-2; 7 bases agree with TRBD1. Germline V gene lookup returns CDR1 LGHDT and CDR2 YNNKEL (reference sequence). V was pared by 0 bases and J by 8 bases, with 3 bases of the junction left unmatched. The CDR3 sequence is 13 residues long.

This chain's CDR3 is CASSDLTSGAYNEQFF. The CDR3 bases are TGTGCCAGCAGTGATCTGACTAGCGGGGCCTACAATGAGCAGTTCTTC. J is TRBJ2-1 and V is TRBV2, with 11 nucleotides matching TRBD2. Germline trimming cut 3 bases from V and 2 bases from J; bases unmatched to any gene: 3. The CDR3 is 16 residues long. Per germline, CDR1 SNHLY and CDR2 FYNNEI. The full variable domain, with the rest looked up from reference TRBV2 and TRBJ2-1, is EPEVTQTPSHQVTQMGQEVILRCVPISNHLYFYWYRQILGQKVEFLVSFYNNEISEKSEIFDDQFSVERPDGSNFTLKIRSTKLEDSAMYFCASSDLTSGAYNEQFFGPGTRLTVL.

The chain combines TRBV28 with TRBJ1-4, with 7 positions matching TRBD1. This CDR3 is 16 amino acids long. CDR1 MDHEN and CDR2 SYDVKM come from the germline V gene. The ends lost 4 bases at V and 4 bases at J; junction bases unmatched: 9. The CDR3 region is CASSSYTRGLNEKLFF. In DNA, the CDR3 is TGTGCCAGCAGTTCTTACACGAGGGGGCTTAATGAAAAACTGTTTTTT.

The gene calls are TRBV7-9 and TRBJ2-3; tentatively, D is TRBD2 (6 bases). Trimming took off 5 bases at V and 1 base at J, with 16 bases between the two ends. CDR1 SEHNR and CDR2 FQNEAQ come from the germline V gene (reference sequence). There are 16 residues in the CDR3. The CDR3 sequence: CASSPGGAVGTDTQYF. DNA for the CDR3: TGTGCCAGCAGCCCCGGGGGAGCGGTGGGCACAGATACGCAGTATTTT.

J is TRBJ1-4 and V is TRBV23-1; 9 positions agree with TRBD1. TRBV23-1 is treated as an ORF (open reading frame) with a function not yet certain. The CDR3 runs to 17 residues. V lost 3 bases and J lost 5; bases outside the gene matches: 10. The CDR3 DNA follows: TGCGCCAGCAGTCACCCCCGCGGACAGGGGAACAATGAAAAACTGTTTTTT. This sequence encodes CASSHPRGQGNNEKLFF.